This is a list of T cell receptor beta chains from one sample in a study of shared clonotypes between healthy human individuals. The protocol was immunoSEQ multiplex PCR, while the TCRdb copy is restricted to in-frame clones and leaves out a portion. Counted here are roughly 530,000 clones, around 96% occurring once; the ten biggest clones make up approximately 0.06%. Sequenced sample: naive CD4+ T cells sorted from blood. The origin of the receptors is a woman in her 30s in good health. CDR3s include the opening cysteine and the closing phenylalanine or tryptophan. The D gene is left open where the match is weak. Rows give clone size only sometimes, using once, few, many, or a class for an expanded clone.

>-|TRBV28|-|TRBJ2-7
TGTGCCAGCAGTGGGGTAATCTACGAGCAGTACTTC
CASSGVIYEQYF
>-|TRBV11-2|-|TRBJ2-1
TGTGCCAGCAGCTTCGGTAGGACTCCCTCGAGCGAGCAGTTCTTC
CASSFGRTPSSEQFF
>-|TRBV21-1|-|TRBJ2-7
TGTGCCAGCAGCCCCCAGGGACTAGCGGGAATCAGTCGTAAGGGGAACTACGAGCAGTACTTC
CASSPQGLAGISRKGNYEQYF
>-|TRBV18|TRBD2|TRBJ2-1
TGTGCCAGCTCACCAAGGACTAGCGGGAGTAATGAGCAGTTCTTC
CASSPRTSGSNEQFF
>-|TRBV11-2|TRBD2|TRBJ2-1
TGTGCCAGCAGCTTCTCGGTAGCGGGGGGAGGTAATGAGCAGTTCTTC
CASSFSVAGGGNEQFF
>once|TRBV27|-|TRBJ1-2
TGTGCCAGCCGAAAGAGTACTAACTATGGCTACACCTTC
CASRKSTNYGYTF
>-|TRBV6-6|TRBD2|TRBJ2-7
TGTGCCAGCAGTTACCGGGAGGGCATTTACGAGCAGTACTTC
CASSYREGIYEQYF
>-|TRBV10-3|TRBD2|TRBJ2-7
TGTGCCACCAATAGCGGGAGTGGCTACGAGCAGTACTTC
CATNSGSGYEQYF
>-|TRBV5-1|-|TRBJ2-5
TGCGCCAGCAGCTTCCTCCGTTGGGACACGGGTATGGAGCAGTACTTC
CASSFLRWDTGMEQYF
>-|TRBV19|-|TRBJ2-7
TGTGCCAGTAGACAACAGGTCGCCGAGGAGCAGTACTTC
CASRQQVAEEQYF
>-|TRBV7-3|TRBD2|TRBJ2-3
TGTGCCAGCAGCCCGCAACTAGCGGGAGAGGGAGATACGCAGTATTTT
CASSPQLAGEGDTQYF
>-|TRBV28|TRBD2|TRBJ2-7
TGTGCCAGCAGTTCCAAAACTAGCGGGATCTCCTACGAGCAGTACTTC
CASSSKTSGISYEQYF
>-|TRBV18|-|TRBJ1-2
TGTGCCAGCTCACGCTCGGAACGGGGTGGCTACACCTTC
CASSRSERGGYTF
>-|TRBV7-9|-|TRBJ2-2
TGTGCCAGCAGCCCGCATTTAACCGGGATTAACACCGGGGAGCTGTTTTTT
CASSPHLTGINTGELFF
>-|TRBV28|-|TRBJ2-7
TGTGCCAGCAGTTATTGGGCCTCCCTCTACGAGCAGTACTTC
CASSYWASLYEQYF
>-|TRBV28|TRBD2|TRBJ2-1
TGTGCCAGCAGCCGACAAGTGACTAGCGGGAGGGCCGGTGAGCAGTTCTTC
CASSRQVTSGRAGEQFF
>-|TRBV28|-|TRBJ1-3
TGTGCCAGCAGAACGCAGGGAGGTGGAAACACCATATATTTT
CASRTQGGGNTIYF
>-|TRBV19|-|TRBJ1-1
TGTGCCAGCAGACCTTCCCGATCGGACACTGAAGCTTTCTTT
CASRPSRSDTEAFF
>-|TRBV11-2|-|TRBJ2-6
TGTGCCAGCAGCTTAGATACGGGGGCCCTTTTTGGGGCCAACGTCCTGACTTTC
CASSLDTGALFGANVLTF
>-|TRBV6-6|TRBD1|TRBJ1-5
TGTGCCAGCAGTAGGGACAGGGTAAGCCATCAGCCCCAGCATTTT
CASSRDRVSHQPQHF
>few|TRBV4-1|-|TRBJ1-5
TGCGCCAGCAGCCAAGTGGGCAGGAATCAGCCCCAGCATTTT
CASSQVGRNQPQHF
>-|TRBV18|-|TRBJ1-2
TGTGCCAGCTCACCAAGGGATGGCTACACCTTC
CASSPRDGYTF
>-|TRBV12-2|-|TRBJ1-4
TGTGCAAGTCGTTTAAGGGGCTCAACTAATGAAAAACTGTTTTTT
CASRLRGSTNEKLFF
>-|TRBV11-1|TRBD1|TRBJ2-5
TGTGCCAGCAGCCTCCGGCCGGGACAGCAAGAGACCCAGTACTTC
CASSLRPGQQETQYF
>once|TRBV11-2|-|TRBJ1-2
TGTGCCAGCAGCTTAATCAGAGGACCCAAAGGAACTAACTATGGCTACACCTTC
CASSLIRGPKGTNYGYTF
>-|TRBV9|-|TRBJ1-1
TGTGCCAGCAGCGTGCAGGGGCTCGGGAGCACTGAAGCTTTCTTT
CASSVQGLGSTEAFF
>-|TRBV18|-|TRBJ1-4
TGTGCCAGCTCACCTTCTGAAAAACTGTTTTTT
CASSPSEKLFF
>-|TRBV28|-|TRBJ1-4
TGTGCCACAAACCGGGACGGGGAAGAAAAACTGTTTTTT
CATNRDGEEKLFF
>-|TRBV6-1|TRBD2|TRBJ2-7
TGTGCCAGCAAGGCGGGAGGGGAAAGCCACGAGCAGTACTTC
CASKAGGESHEQYF